This T cell receptor (beta chain) was obtained from a study of prognosis after radiotherapy for stage I lung cancer (dated by TCRdb to about 2021). Study-level background: Between April 2018 and early 2019, some 18 stage I NSCLC patients were enrolled in Nanjing, China. Enrolled patients comprised approximately 14 with newly diagnosed primary stage I lung tumors and about 5 with oligometastatic NSCLC after surgical resection of the primary tumor. All patients were considered medically inoperable, owing to comorbidities in about a dozen and refusal of surgery in seven or eight. Ages in the cohort of roughly 13 men and more than 5 women ranged from about 53 to 84 years, with a median of 74. Tumor histology was squamous cell carcinoma in about 7 patients and adenocarcinoma in under 15. Image-guided IMRT or VMAT was used to deliver SBRT in 3 to 5 fractions at a biologically effective dose of at least 100 Gy. In every patient, SBRT was given without any concurrent therapy. After SBRT, distant metastases developed in about 20% of the 19 patients at a median of around 7 months, while the remaining 15 patients had no significant progression. The study profiled peripheral blood TCR beta repertoires from stage I NSCLC patients before and after stereotactic body radiotherapy and related them to distant failure. A total of about 40 blood samples from approximately 20 patients were sequenced, with one sample obtained before and one obtained after SBRT for each patient.

Two rounds of multiplex PCR were used to amplify the TCR beta CDR3 region from genomic DNA. The first PCR round used primers specific to each TRBV and TRBJ gene, with sequences filed in Chinese patent CN105087789A. The second PCR round used universal primers. The Roche High Pure PCR Template Preparation Kit was used to extract genomic DNA from frozen PBMCs. Paired-end sequencing with 151 bp reads was performed on the libraries using an Illumina HiSeq 3000. The paper's processing steps were these. CutAdapt was used to discard raw reads that did not contain the multiplex PCR primer sequences. PEAR was used to merge high-quality paired reads into contigs. TRB V, D and J gene segments were assigned to each contig with MiXCR by alignment to reference sequences. To remove sequencing errors, CDR3 sequences were clustered according to base quality and sequence similarity. Shannon entropy normalized by the natural log of productive TCR sequence number was used as the measure of diversity. To get clonality, Shannon entropy was divided by the natural log of the number of unique clonotypes, and that result was subtracted from one. Progression-free survival cut-offs for repertoire metrics were chosen using the Youden index of ROC curves, with analyses run in R 3.5.3. TCRdb trimmed the raw reads at Q25, called clones with MiXCR and kept productive beta chains. Merged by CDR3 protein, the rows form single entries marked with the most common genes and DNA. These V and J calls rely on TCRdb rather than the paper's analysis. Here the sample has around 20,000 distinct CDR3 sequences; 55% occur a single time. The ten largest clones add up to 25% to 30% of the sample.

Results the study describes overall, beyond this receptor: Tumor specificity of expanded TCR clones was not determined. Unique TCR clone counts fell after SBRT (median about 9,600 before versus 6,500 to 7,500 after; Wilcoxon paired P=0.011). The small cohort and short follow-up limited the study, so independent validation of the findings is needed. Post-SBRT Shannon entropy and its change from baseline were lower in patients who developed distant metastases; baseline Shannon entropy was not associated with metastases. Differences by metastasis status were reportedly seen in TRBV and TRBJ usage frequencies, involving two V genes at baseline and, after SBRT, roughly nine V genes and two J genes. All reported P values were unadjusted for multiple comparisons.

All patients had node-negative disease on CT and PET/CT, and none had a history of other malignancies or prior chemotherapy or radiotherapy. Around 5.5 milliliters of peripheral venous blood were drawn into EDTA tubes at each of two time points. PBMCs were isolated by Ficoll-Paque Plus density-gradient centrifugation. Immediately after collection, samples were stored at -80 degrees C until analysis. The junction carries 20 bases between V and J, which are trimmed by 3 bases and 5 bases respectively. The CDR3 has 16 amino acids, counting the end cysteine and phenylalanine. Only the CDR3 part of the read is kept: 48 bases, read in frame from the first base. CDR1 and CDR2 were assigned from the germline V gene (reference sequence) as DFQATT and SNEGSKA. By sample share, this clonotype is medium-sized (0.01 to 0.1%). This receptor's antigen is unknown. The input lacks base qualities; no much larger clone sits a single base away.

The receptor was derived from a donor over 45 with non-small cell lung cancer. Recombination joined TRBV20-1 with TRBJ2-1; a weak D assignment points to TRBD2 (6 bases agree). This material consisted of PBMCs, taken before or after stereotactic body radiation therapy (not recorded which). The bases are TGCAGTGCTAGCTCCCCCGACAAGCGGGTGAACAATGAGCAGTTCTTC. This is translated as CSASSPDKRVNNEQFF.